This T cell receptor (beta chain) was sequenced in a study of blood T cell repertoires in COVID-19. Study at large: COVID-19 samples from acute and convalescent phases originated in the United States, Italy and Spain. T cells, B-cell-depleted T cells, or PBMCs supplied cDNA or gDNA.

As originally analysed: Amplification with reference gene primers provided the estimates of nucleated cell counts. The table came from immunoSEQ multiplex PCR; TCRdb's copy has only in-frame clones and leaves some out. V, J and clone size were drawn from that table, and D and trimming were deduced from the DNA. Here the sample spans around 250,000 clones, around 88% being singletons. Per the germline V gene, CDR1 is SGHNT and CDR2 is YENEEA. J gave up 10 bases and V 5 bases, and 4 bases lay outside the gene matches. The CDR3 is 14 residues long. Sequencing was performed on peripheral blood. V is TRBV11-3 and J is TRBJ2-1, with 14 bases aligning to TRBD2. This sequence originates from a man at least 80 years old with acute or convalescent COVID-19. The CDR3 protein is CASSQGLAGAEQFF. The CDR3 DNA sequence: TGTGCCAGCAGCCAGGGACTAGCGGGAGCCGAGCAGTTCTTC. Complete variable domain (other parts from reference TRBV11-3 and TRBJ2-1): EAGVVQSPRYKIIEKKQPVAFWCNPISGHNTLYWYLQNLGQGPELLIRYENEEAVDDSQLPKDRFSAERLKGVDSTLKIQPAELGDSAVYLCASSQGLAGAEQFFGPGTRLTVL.